This is a list of T cell receptor beta chains from one sample in a study of T cells in pancreatic ductal adenocarcinoma. Libraries were prepared by immunoSEQ multiplex PCR; TCRdb keeps only in-frame clonotypes and omits some of them. The table includes more than 85,000 clones, 90% to 95% detected once. Sequencing input: PBMCs. These receptors came from a human donor with pancreatic ductal adenocarcinoma. The CDR3 runs from the conserved cysteine through the conserved F or W. A D gene is named only where the DNA matches it firmly. Where a row states a size, it is once, few, many or the class of an expanded clone; other rows omit it.

CDR3 length: 16; V gene: TRBV12-2; J gene: TRBJ2-5; clone size: -; D gene: -; CDR3 protein: CASRLRGRKYQETQYF; CDR3 DNA: TGTGCAAGTCGCCTAAGGGGAAGAAAGTACCAAGAGACCCAGTACTTC
CDR3 length: 16; V gene: TRBV6-5; J gene: TRBJ1-2; clone size: -; D gene: -; CDR3 protein: CASSFGQPVANYGYTF; CDR3 DNA: TGTGCCAGCAGTTTCGGACAGCCGGTAGCTAACTATGGCTACACCTTC
CDR3 length: 11; V gene: TRBV20-1; J gene: TRBJ2-2; clone size: -; D gene: -; CDR3 protein: CSAATGGELFF; CDR3 DNA: TGCAGTGCTGCAACGGGGGGGGAGCTGTTTTTT
CDR3 length: 15; V gene: TRBV9; J gene: TRBJ1-1; clone size: few; D gene: TRBD1; CDR3 protein: CASSDRQGLNTEAFF; CDR3 DNA: TGTGCCAGCAGCGATAGACAGGGGTTGAACACTGAAGCTTTCTTT
CDR3 length: 14; V gene: TRBV10-3; J gene: TRBJ1-3; clone size: -; D gene: -; CDR3 protein: CAISVVSSGNTIYF; CDR3 DNA: TGTGCCATCAGTGTCGTATCCTCTGGAAACACCATATATTTT
CDR3 length: 16; V gene: TRBV7-3; J gene: TRBJ2-1; clone size: -; D gene: TRBD2; CDR3 protein: CASSYSGSNPYNEQFF; CDR3 DNA: TGTGCCAGCAGCTATAGCGGGAGTAATCCCTACAATGAGCAGTTCTTC
CDR3 length: 19; V gene: TRBV12-5; J gene: TRBJ2-1; clone size: -; D gene: TRBD2; CDR3 protein: CASGSTPGTSGRPYNEQFF; CDR3 DNA: TGTGCTAGTGGTTCTACCCCCGGGACTAGCGGGAGGCCTTACAATGAGCAGTTCTTC
CDR3 length: 11; V gene: TRBV20-1; J gene: TRBJ2-7; clone size: -; D gene: TRBD1; CDR3 protein: CSGQGQDEQYF; CDR3 DNA: TGCAGCGGACAGGGTCAGGACGAGCAGTACTTC
CDR3 length: 17; V gene: TRBV7-6; J gene: TRBJ2-2; clone size: -; D gene: -; CDR3 protein: CASSLGGSRGDAGELFF; CDR3 DNA: TGTGCCAGCAGCTTAGGAGGGTCCAGGGGTGATGCCGGGGAGCTGTTTTTT
CDR3 length: 14; V gene: TRBV11-2; J gene: TRBJ2-2; clone size: -; D gene: -; CDR3 protein: CASSLGLFTGELFF; CDR3 DNA: TGTGCCAGCAGCTTGGGACTTTTCACCGGGGAGCTGTTTTTT
CDR3 length: 14; V gene: TRBV28; J gene: TRBJ2-5; clone size: -; D gene: -; CDR3 protein: CASSLAGLQETQYF; CDR3 DNA: TGTGCCAGCAGTTTAGCGGGACTCCAAGAGACCCAGTACTTC
CDR3 length: 14; V gene: TRBV5-6; J gene: TRBJ2-1; clone size: -; D gene: TRBD2; CDR3 protein: CASIAGGPIHEQFF; CDR3 DNA: TGTGCCAGCATAGCGGGAGGGCCTATACATGAGCAGTTCTTC
CDR3 length: 15; V gene: TRBV12-5; J gene: TRBJ2-7; clone size: -; D gene: TRBD1; CDR3 protein: CASGPIGQGGHEQYF; CDR3 DNA: TGTGCTAGTGGTCCGATAGGACAGGGAGGCCACGAGCAGTACTTC
CDR3 length: 14; V gene: TRBV2; J gene: TRBJ1-4; clone size: -; D gene: -; CDR3 protein: CASSMTISNEKLFF; CDR3 DNA: TGTGCCAGCAGCATGACTATCTCTAATGAAAAACTGTTTTTT
CDR3 length: 17; V gene: TRBV18; J gene: TRBJ2-2; clone size: -; D gene: -; CDR3 protein: CASSPGADRASTGELFF; CDR3 DNA: TGTGCCAGCTCACCGGGGGCCGATCGGGCTAGCACCGGGGAGCTGTTTTTT
CDR3 length: 15; V gene: TRBV4-1; J gene: TRBJ1-1; clone size: once; D gene: TRBD1; CDR3 protein: CASSQVGTGGIEAFF; CDR3 DNA: TGCGCCAGCAGCCAAGTGGGGACAGGGGGCATTGAAGCTTTCTTT
CDR3 length: 14; V gene: TRBV19; J gene: TRBJ2-7; clone size: -; D gene: TRBD1; CDR3 protein: CASSSTGTGDEQYF; CDR3 DNA: TGTGCCAGTAGTTCTACCGGGACAGGGGACGAGCAGTACTTC
CDR3 length: 13; V gene: TRBV19; J gene: TRBJ1-5; clone size: -; D gene: -; CDR3 protein: CASQGASNQPQHF; CDR3 DNA: TGTGCCTCCCAGGGTGCTAGCAATCAGCCCCAGCATTTT
CDR3 length: 17; V gene: TRBV4-2; J gene: TRBJ2-2; clone size: -; D gene: TRBD2; CDR3 protein: CASSQSLAGTNTGELFF; CDR3 DNA: TGTGCCAGCAGCCAATCTTTAGCGGGGACTAACACCGGGGAGCTGTTTTTT
CDR3 length: 15; V gene: TRBV18; J gene: TRBJ2-1; clone size: -; D gene: -; CDR3 protein: CASSPPGLVYNEQFF; CDR3 DNA: TGTGCCAGCTCACCCCCGGGACTGGTCTACAATGAGCAGTTCTTC
CDR3 length: 13; V gene: TRBV7-2; J gene: TRBJ2-7; clone size: -; D gene: -; CDR3 protein: CASSAGQTYEQYF; CDR3 DNA: TGTGCCAGCAGCGCGGGACAGACCTACGAGCAGTACTTC
CDR3 length: 18; V gene: TRBV2; J gene: TRBJ2-6; clone size: -; D gene: -; CDR3 protein: CASSSRTNVFSGANVLTF; CDR3 DNA: TGTGCCAGCAGCTCCCGTACTAACGTTTTCTCTGGGGCCAACGTCCTGACTTTC
CDR3 length: 14; V gene: TRBV7-2; J gene: TRBJ2-4; clone size: -; D gene: TRBD1; CDR3 protein: CASSPGQGGNIQYF; CDR3 DNA: TGTGCCAGCAGCCCGGGACAGGGAGGGAACATTCAGTACTTC
CDR3 length: 14; V gene: TRBV28; J gene: TRBJ1-2; clone size: -; D gene: TRBD1; CDR3 protein: CASSSGQQGSGYTF; CDR3 DNA: TGTGCCAGCAGTTCGGGACAGCAAGGGAGTGGCTACACCTTC
CDR3 length: 14; V gene: TRBV2; J gene: TRBJ1-5; clone size: -; D gene: TRBD1; CDR3 protein: CASKQDRGNQPQHF; CDR3 DNA: TGTGCCAGCAAACAGGACAGGGGCAATCAGCCCCAGCATTTT
CDR3 length: 14; V gene: TRBV2; J gene: TRBJ2-5; clone size: -; D gene: TRBD2; CDR3 protein: CASGIAGNLETQYF; CDR3 DNA: TGTGCCAGCGGGATAGCGGGAAATCTGGAGACCCAGTACTTC
CDR3 length: 19; V gene: TRBV6-4; J gene: TRBJ2-1; clone size: -; D gene: TRBD2; CDR3 protein: CASSDSASGISSSYNEQFF; CDR3 DNA: TGTGCCAGCAGTGACTCGGCTAGCGGGATTTCCAGCTCCTACAATGAGCAGTTCTTC
CDR3 length: 15; V gene: TRBV4-2; J gene: TRBJ1-1; clone size: -; D gene: -; CDR3 protein: CASSPTGMSSTEAFF; CDR3 DNA: TGTGCCAGCAGCCCTACAGGGATGAGTAGCACTGAAGCTTTCTTT
CDR3 length: 16; V gene: TRBV27; J gene: TRBJ2-5; clone size: -; D gene: -; CDR3 protein: CASSLFRLGGQETQYF; CDR3 DNA: TGTGCCAGCAGTTTATTTAGGTTGGGGGGCCAAGAGACCCAGTACTTC
CDR3 length: 15; V gene: TRBV18; J gene: TRBJ2-7; clone size: -; D gene: TRBD2; CDR3 protein: CASSPSPGLANEQYF; CDR3 DNA: TGTGCCAGCTCCCCCTCTCCGGGACTAGCGAACGAGCAGTACTTC
CDR3 length: 15; V gene: TRBV15; J gene: TRBJ2-3; clone size: -; D gene: TRBD2; CDR3 protein: CATSPSGRAEDTQYF; CDR3 DNA: TGTGCCACCAGCCCGAGCGGGAGGGCGGAAGATACGCAGTATTTT
CDR3 length: 14; V gene: TRBV19; J gene: TRBJ2-2; clone size: -; D gene: -; CDR3 protein: CASSPLRGIGELFF; CDR3 DNA: TGTGCCAGTAGCCCTCTGCGGGGTATCGGGGAGCTGTTTTTT
CDR3 length: 13; V gene: TRBV5-1; J gene: TRBJ2-7; clone size: -; D gene: -; CDR3 protein: CASSWAGSYEQYF; CDR3 DNA: TGCGCCAGCAGTTGGGCAGGGTCCTACGAGCAGTACTTC
CDR3 length: 13; V gene: TRBV25-1; J gene: TRBJ2-3; clone size: -; D gene: TRBD1; CDR3 protein: CASIGQGTDTQYF; CDR3 DNA: TGTGCCAGCATTGGACAGGGCACAGATACGCAGTATTTT
CDR3 length: 14; V gene: TRBV9; J gene: TRBJ2-7; clone size: -; D gene: -; CDR3 protein: CASSVDEGYYEQYF; CDR3 DNA: TGTGCCAGCAGCGTAGATGAGGGATACTACGAGCAGTACTTC
CDR3 length: 14; V gene: TRBV4-2; J gene: TRBJ2-5; clone size: -; D gene: TRBD1; CDR3 protein: CASSLLRTGKTQYF; CDR3 DNA: TGTGCCAGCAGCCTCCTTCGGACAGGGAAGACCCAGTACTTC
CDR3 length: 14; V gene: TRBV30; J gene: TRBJ1-2; clone size: -; D gene: -; CDR3 protein: CAWSSWATDYGYTF; CDR3 DNA: TGTGCCTGGAGTTCTTGGGCTACCGACTATGGCTACACCTTC
CDR3 length: 15; V gene: TRBV11-2; J gene: TRBJ2-2; clone size: -; D gene: TRBD2; CDR3 protein: CASSLGTSYTGELFF; CDR3 DNA: TGTGCCAGCAGCCTTGGGACTAGTTACACCGGGGAGCTGTTTTTT
CDR3 length: 12; V gene: TRBV6-1; J gene: TRBJ2-5; clone size: -; D gene: -; CDR3 protein: CASMLALETQYF; CDR3 DNA: TGTGCCAGCATGCTAGCATTAGAGACCCAGTACTTC
CDR3 length: 13; V gene: TRBV7-9; J gene: TRBJ2-4; clone size: -; D gene: -; CDR3 protein: CASSLNTENIQYF; CDR3 DNA: TGTGCCAGCAGCTTAAATACGGAAAACATTCAGTACTTC
CDR3 length: 14; V gene: TRBV9; J gene: TRBJ2-3; clone size: -; D gene: TRBD2; CDR3 protein: CASSQREGRDTQYF; CDR3 DNA: TGTGCCAGCAGCCAGCGGGAGGGCCGAGATACGCAGTATTTT
CDR3 length: 13; V gene: TRBV7-3; J gene: TRBJ2-2; clone size: once; D gene: -; CDR3 protein: CASSSLVTGELFF; CDR3 DNA: TGTGCCAGCAGCTCCCTCGTGACCGGGGAGCTGTTTTTT
CDR3 length: 14; V gene: TRBV5-4; J gene: TRBJ2-5; clone size: -; D gene: TRBD1; CDR3 protein: CASSQGQVEETQYF; CDR3 DNA: TGTGCCAGCAGCCAGGGACAGGTTGAAGAGACCCAGTACTTC
CDR3 length: 15; V gene: TRBV4-3; J gene: TRBJ2-7; clone size: -; D gene: TRBD1; CDR3 protein: CASSQVAGGGGEQYF; CDR3 DNA: TGCGCCAGCAGCCAAGTCGCAGGGGGCGGAGGAGAGCAGTACTTC
CDR3 length: 13; V gene: TRBV7-2; J gene: TRBJ2-5; clone size: -; D gene: -; CDR3 protein: CASSRDTQETQYF; CDR3 DNA: TGTGCCAGCAGCCGGGACACCCAAGAGACCCAGTACTTC
CDR3 length: 13; V gene: TRBV5-1; J gene: TRBJ2-7; clone size: once; D gene: -; CDR3 protein: CASRWERTYEQYF; CDR3 DNA: TGCGCCAGCAGGTGGGAGAGGACTTACGAGCAGTACTTC
CDR3 length: 16; V gene: TRBV6-6; J gene: TRBJ2-1; clone size: -; D gene: -; CDR3 protein: CASSYFRGGTYNEQFF; CDR3 DNA: TGTGCCAGCAGTTACTTCCGCGGAGGGACCTACAATGAGCAGTTCTTC